A selection of T cell receptor beta chains follows, all from one sample in a study of T cells in Graves' hyperthyroidism and ophthalmopathy. Via MiXCR, TCRdb re-called the multiplex PCR reads, giving one row per CDR3 protein. The sample carries hundreds of thousands of distinct CDR3 sequences, less than 15% recorded once. Material: blood. These receptors were collected from a young woman with Graves' hyperthyroidism. Both conserved end residues are part of each CDR3. A D gene is named only where the DNA matches it firmly. Some rows mark clone size as missing; the rest say once, few, many or name a class of expanded clone.

abundance: .; v_gene: TRBV7-9; j_gene: TRBJ1-4; len: 17; d_gene: .; CDR3aa: CASSLEWSGATNEKLFF; CDR3nt: TGTGCCAGCAGCTTAGAGTGGTCCGGGGCAACTAATGAAAAACTGTTTTTT
abundance: few; v_gene: TRBV13; j_gene: TRBJ2-7; len: 15; d_gene: TRBD1; CDR3aa: CASSFQQGAPYEQYF; CDR3nt: TGTGCCAGCAGCTTTCAACAGGGGGCCCCCTACGAGCAGTACTTC
abundance: many; v_gene: TRBV20-1; j_gene: TRBJ1-1; len: 11; d_gene: .; CDR3aa: CSAQTNTEAFF; CDR3nt: TGCAGTGCTCAAACGAACACTGAAGCTTTCTTT
abundance: .; v_gene: TRBV9; j_gene: TRBJ1-1; len: 15; d_gene: .; CDR3aa: CASSAHSGANTEAFF; CDR3nt: TGTGCCAGCAGCGCCCACTCAGGGGCCAACACTGAAGCTTTCTTT
abundance: .; v_gene: TRBV19; j_gene: TRBJ2-1; len: 15; d_gene: .; CDR3aa: CASSIGYSSYNEQFF; CDR3nt: TGTGCCAGTAGTATAGGTTATAGCTCCTACAATGAGCAGTTCTTC
abundance: many; v_gene: TRBV20-1; j_gene: TRBJ2-7; len: 16; d_gene: TRBD2; CDR3aa: CSARAPTGLSDYEQYF; CDR3nt: TGCAGTGCTAGAGCCCCCACGGGACTATCGGATTACGAGCAGTACTTC
abundance: few; v_gene: TRBV10-3; j_gene: TRBJ1-4; len: 14; d_gene: .; CDR3aa: CAISGGDKGEKLFF; CDR3nt: TGTGCCATCAGTGGTGGAGACAAAGGGGAAAAACTGTTTTTT
abundance: .; v_gene: TRBV20-1; j_gene: TRBJ2-2; len: 13; d_gene: .; CDR3aa: CSATSNLAGELFF; CDR3nt: TGCAGTGCTACCTCCAACCTGGCCGGGGAGCTGTTTTTT
abundance: few; v_gene: TRBV2; j_gene: TRBJ1-2; len: 15; d_gene: .; CDR3aa: CASRRSWTANYGYTF; CDR3nt: TGTGCCAGCAGGCGAAGCTGGACAGCTAACTATGGCTACACCTTC
abundance: many; v_gene: TRBV30; j_gene: TRBJ2-1; len: 13; d_gene: .; CDR3aa: CAWSLNPLNEQFF; CDR3nt: TGTGCCTGGAGTTTGAATCCCTTGAATGAGCAGTTCTTC
abundance: few; v_gene: TRBV6-2/TRBV6-3; j_gene: TRBJ2-7; len: 13; d_gene: TRBD2; CDR3aa: CASRVAGTNEQYF; CDR3nt: TGTGCCAGCAGAGTAGCGGGAACGAACGAGCAGTACTTC
abundance: .; v_gene: TRBV6-1; j_gene: TRBJ2-7; len: 13; d_gene: TRBD1; CDR3aa: CASTGQSTYEQYF; CDR3nt: TGTGCCAGCACGGGACAGAGTACCTACGAGCAGTACTTC
abundance: .; v_gene: TRBV5-1; j_gene: TRBJ2-3; len: 12; d_gene: .; CDR3aa: CASSLGPAFKYF; CDR3nt: TGCGCCAGCAGCTTGGGGCCCGCTTTCAAGTATTTT
abundance: many; v_gene: TRBV2; j_gene: TRBJ2-5; len: 18; d_gene: TRBD2; CDR3aa: CASSEAIAGGPFQETQYF; CDR3nt: TGTGCCAGCAGTGAAGCGATAGCGGGAGGGCCTTTCCAAGAGACCCAGTACTTC
abundance: .; v_gene: TRBV5-5; j_gene: TRBJ1-2; len: 15; d_gene: .; CDR3aa: CASSLAPLFNYGYTF; CDR3nt: TGTGCCAGCAGCTTGGCCCCTCTTTTTAACTATGGCTACACCTTC
abundance: .; v_gene: TRBV15; j_gene: TRBJ2-7; len: 15; d_gene: .; CDR3aa: CATSRDTDSYYEQYF; CDR3nt: TGTGCCACCAGCAGAGACACGGACAGTTACTACGAGCAGTACTTC
abundance: many; v_gene: TRBV24-1; j_gene: TRBJ2-7; len: 15; d_gene: TRBD1; CDR3aa: CATSDPRDRTDGQYF; CDR3nt: TGTGCCACCAGTGACCCCCGGGACAGGACCGACGGGCAGTACTTC
abundance: many; v_gene: TRBV6-1; j_gene: TRBJ1-1; len: 13; d_gene: .; CDR3aa: CASSPRTGTEAFF; CDR3nt: TGTGCCAGCAGCCCCCGGACGGGAACTGAAGCTTTCTTT
abundance: .; v_gene: TRBV19; j_gene: TRBJ2-7; len: 14; d_gene: .; CDR3aa: CASSSLLQGYEQYF; CDR3nt: TGTGCCAGTAGTTCACTTCTACAGGGTTACGAGCAGTACTTC
abundance: many; v_gene: TRBV6-1; j_gene: TRBJ1-1; len: 14; d_gene: .; CDR3aa: CASSDWERNTEAFF; CDR3nt: TGTGCCAGCAGTGATTGGGAACGGAACACTGAAGCTTTCTTT
abundance: few; v_gene: TRBV25-1; j_gene: TRBJ2-7; len: 15; d_gene: .; CDR3aa: CASSRSEFDPYEQYF; CDR3nt: TGTGCCAGCTCCCGGTCCGAATTTGATCCGTACGAGCAGTACTTC
abundance: .; v_gene: TRBV27; j_gene: TRBJ2-2; len: 16; d_gene: .; CDR3aa: CASSSGPSGNTGELFF; CDR3nt: TGTGCCAGCAGTTCGGGACCGTCGGGGAACACCGGGGAGCTGTTTTTT
abundance: many; v_gene: TRBV6-5; j_gene: TRBJ1-1; len: 15; d_gene: .; CDR3aa: CASSYSWGRGETAFF; CDR3nt: TGTGCCAGCAGTTACTCATGGGGGCGGGGTGAAACAGCTTTCTTT
abundance: many; v_gene: TRBV28; j_gene: TRBJ2-2; len: 16; d_gene: TRBD1; CDR3aa: CASSYWTGQRPGELFF; CDR3nt: TGTGCCAGCAGTTATTGGACAGGGCAAAGGCCCGGGGAGCTGTTTTTT